Listed here are 28 T cell receptor beta chains from one sample, sequenced in a study of Ad26.COV2.S vaccination and SARS-CoV-2 variants (dated by TCRdb to about 2021). The method was the immunoSEQ multiplex PCR assay. TCRdb obtained this table from immuneACCESS and retained in-frame rearrangements with V and J assigned. These tables miss some clones; where compared with another copy, unresolved V genes account for less than half of the shortfall, and the remainder is unexplained. For this sample there are 350,000 to 500,000 clones; roughly 90% appear just once. The top ten clonotypes cover less than 4% of the sample. This specimen's treatment or condition label, interpreted: over 15 received Ad26.COV2.S at low or high dose, single or two shots; 5 received placebo; per-sample allocation not given. For vaccine and placebo recipients, repertoires were sequenced using samples collected on day 63 after the first injection.

Material: peripheral blood, obtained in a trial of Ad26.COV2.S vaccine versus placebo. The receptors come from a person between 18 and 59 years old who received the Ad26.COV2.S COVID-19 vaccine or a placebo.

The rearrangement links TRBV10-3 to TRBJ2-7; D unclear. CDR3 size: 11 residues. V lost 5 bases and J 5 bases, leaving 7 bases between the germline ends. Germline V gives CDR1 ENHRY, CDR2 SYGVKD. The CDR3 region has the DNA TGTGCCATCAGTCCCGCTGACGAGCAGTACTTC. Translating gives CAISPADEQYF.

The chain joins TRBV6-5 to TRBJ2-5; TRBD2 might be the D (6 bases). Germline CDR1 reads MNHEY; CDR2 reads SVGAGI. Trimming left V 2 bases short and J 2 bases short, with 12 bases between. The CDR3 covers 15 residues. The CDR3 loop reads CASSYLNGGQETQYF. The CDR3 DNA reads as TGTGCCAGCAGTTACCTGAACGGGGGACAAGAGACCCAGTACTTC.

V gene TRBV7-3 combines with J gene TRBJ2-3, with 11 positions matching TRBD2. Germline lookup yields CDR1 SGHTA and CDR2 FQGTGA. The trim removed 5 bases at V and 1 base at J, leaving 11 bases unmatched. The CDR3 runs 18 residues. CDR3 bases: TGTGCCAGCAGCCCAAGCACTAGCGGGGGACGCCGCACAGATACGCAGTATTTT. This translates into CASSPSTSGGRRTDTQYF. Together with reference TRBV7-3 and TRBJ2-3, the CDR3 gives the full variable domain: GAGVSQTPSNKVTEKGKYVELRCDPISGHTALYWYRQSLGQGPEFLIYFQGTGAADDSGLPNDRFFAVRPEGSVSTLKIQRTERGDSAVYLCASSPSTSGGRRTDTQYFGPGTRLTVL.

This clone was counted a single time. CDR3 sequence reads: CATSRVVQNTEAFF. CDR3 in DNA: TGTGCCACCAGCAGAGTCGTTCAGAACACTGAAGCTTTCTTT. The V call is TRBV15, the J call TRBJ1-1, with D unresolved. Germline CDR1 LNHNV, CDR2 YYDKDF (reference sequence). V was cut by 1 base and J by 1 base, with 7 bases left in between. This CDR3 contains 14 residues.

The chain uses TRBV10-2 and TRBJ2-7; 10 positions agree with TRBD2. V was clipped by 6 bases and J by 2 bases; unmatched bases: 4. CDR1 is WSHSY and CDR2 is SAAADI in the germline V gene. This CDR3 is 14 amino acids long. CDR3 sequence reads: CASSQAGGPYEQYF. CDR3 in DNA: TGCGCCAGCAGCCAAGCGGGGGGGCCCTACGAGCAGTACTTC.

A few counts support this clone. The DNA for the CDR3 is TGTGCCAGCAGTTACGCGTTTAATGAGCAGTTCTTC. Translation gives CASSYAFNEQFF. The chain uses TRBV6-2 or TRBV6-3 and TRBJ2-1; D is uncertain. This CDR3 spans 12 amino acids. Germline V gene data show CDR1 as MNHEY and CDR2 as SVGEGT. Trimming left V 2 bases short and J 7 bases short, with 6 bases between.

This clone was seen only once. The rearrangement links TRBV19 to TRBJ2-1; TRBD1 aligns across 8 bases. The CDR3 consists of 14 residues. The germline V gene has CDR1 LNHDA and CDR2 SQIVND (reference sequence). Unmatched junction bases numbered 6, after V lost 7 bases and J lost 4 bases. CDR3 nucleotides: TGTGCCAGTAAGACCGGGACAGGTTACAATGAGCAGTTCTTC. Protein product: CASKTGTGYNEQFF.

V gene TRBV28 combines with J gene TRBJ1-2; D might be TRBD1 (6 bases). V was pared by 3 bases and J by 8 bases, with 19 bases between. CDR1 and CDR2 from the germline V gene are MDHEN and SYDVKM. The CDR3 sequence is 15 residues long. The CDR3 coding sequence is TGTGCCAGCAGTTTCCTCGTGGGTACAGGGACAGGCTACACCTTC. Residues: CASSFLVGTGTGYTF.

This chain connects TRBV6-6 to TRBJ1-5, with D tentatively TRBD1 (5 bases). CDR1 is MNHNY, CDR2 SVGAGI, per germline (reference sequence). CDR3 length: 13 amino acids. V was cut by 5 bases and J by 4 bases, with 9 bases left in between. The CDR3 is CASSRGRNQPQHF. DNA for the CDR3: TGTGCCAGCAGTAGGGGTAGAAATCAGCCCCAGCATTTT.

In this sample, this clone turned up once. The chain links TRBV15 to TRBJ1-6; TRBD1 aligns across 9 bases. Germline-derived CDR1 and CDR2 are LNHNV and YYDKDF (reference sequence). CDR3 length: 17 amino acids. V was pared by 3 bases and J by 1 base, with 4 bases of the junction left unmatched. CDR3 amino acids: CATSSRQGVSYNSPLHF. DNA of the CDR3: TGTGCCACCAGCAGCAGACAGGGGGTTTCCTATAATTCACCCCTCCACTTT.

CDR3 DNA: TGTGCCAGCAGTGAAGCAATGAGGAACTATGGCTACACCTTC. This sequence encodes CASSEAMRNYGYTF. This chain links TRBV6-1 with TRBJ1-2; D uncertain. This CDR3 has 14 amino acids. The germline CDR1 and CDR2 sequences are MNHNS and SASEGT. V was cut by 0 bases and J by 2 bases, with 7 bases left in between.

This clone was detected once. The chain carries TRBV30 and TRBJ2-3, with D unresolved. The CDR3 covers 12 residues. Trimming left V 4 bases short and J 5 bases short, with 10 bases between. Germline-derived CDR1 and CDR2 are GTSNPN and SVGIG (reference sequence). CDR3 bases: TGTGCCTGGATTGCCCAGGTAGATACGCAGTATTTT. It encodes CAWIAQVDTQYF.

The V gene is TRBV5-4, the J gene TRBJ2-1, with TRBD1 matching over 7 bases. Germline V lookup: CDR1 SGHNT, CDR2 YYREEE (reference sequence). This CDR3 is 14 amino acids long. The V gene end was trimmed by 4 bases and the J gene end by 6 bases; junction bases not matched to a gene: 7. The CDR3 sequence: CASSPGQLVNEQFF. The CDR3 DNA reads TGTGCCAGCAGCCCGGGACAGCTTGTCAATGAGCAGTTCTTC.

J is TRBJ1-3 and V is TRBV5-5; possible D gene TRBD1, 5 bases. This CDR3 has 15 amino acids. Per germline, CDR1 SGHKS and CDR2 YYEKEE (reference sequence). V lost 1 base, J lost 2 bases, and 10 bases lay in between. Here the CDR3 DNA reads TGTGCCAGCAGCTTGACTACAGGTACTGGAAACACCATATATTTT. Its protein is CASSLTTGTGNTIYF. The full variable domain, with the rest looked up from reference TRBV5-5 and TRBJ1-3, is DAGVTQSPTHLIKTRGQQVTLRCSPISGHKSVSWYQQVLGQGPQFIFQYYEKEERGRGNFPDRFSARQFPNYSSELNVNALLLGDSALYLCASSLTTGTGNTIYFGEGSWLTVV.

The V call is TRBV7-9, the J call TRBJ2-7; D may be TRBD1 (5 bases). CDR3 length equals 14 residues. Germline V gives CDR1 SEHNR, CDR2 FQNEAQ (reference sequence). V gave up 0 bases and J gave up 3 bases, with 9 bases separating them. The CDR3 DNA sequence: TGTGCCAGCAGCTTAGCGATGACAGACTACGAGCAGTACTTC. Protein product: CASSLAMTDYEQYF.

This chain links TRBV7-6 with TRBJ1-1; no reliable D call. Per the germline V gene, CDR1 is SGHVS and CDR2 is FNYEAQ. This CDR3 is built from 16 residues. The ends were cut back, 2 bases at V and 0 bases at J, with 13 bases in the middle. The CDR3 here is CASSLRFGSLNTEAFF. In DNA form, the CDR3 reads TGTGCCAGCAGCTTAAGGTTTGGCAGCTTGAACACTGAAGCTTTCTTT.

V gene TRBV11-2 combines with J gene TRBJ2-2; D call uncertain. Germline V gives CDR1 SGHAT, CDR2 FQNNGV. The CDR3 is made up of 15 amino acids. V lost 1 base and J lost 6, with 12 bases in between. CDR3 amino acids: CASSLGARTPGELFF. The CDR3 region has the DNA TGTGCCAGCAGCTTAGGTGCACGGACCCCCGGGGAGCTGTTTTTT.

This clone was counted only a few times. The rearrangement uses TRBV9 and TRBJ1-5, with D perhaps matching TRBD1 (6 bases). This CDR3 region has 14 residues. V was trimmed by 4 bases and J by 5 bases, leaving 13 bases between them. Germline V gene sequence: CDR1 SGDLS, CDR2 YYNGEE. The CDR3 nucleotides read TGTGCCAGCAGCCCCAGCAGGGGCCATCAGCCCCAGCATTTT. Translated: CASSPSRGHQPQHF.

The chain employs TRBV15 and TRBJ1-1; unclear D gene. The CDR3 is 15 amino acids. V was shortened by 0 bases and J by 1 base, with 9 bases between the two germline ends. Germline V gene lookup returns CDR1 LNHNV and CDR2 YYDKDF (reference sequence). The CDR3 sequence: CATSRDPVENTEAFF. In DNA form, the CDR3 reads TGTGCCACCAGCAGAGACCCGGTCGAGAACACTGAAGCTTTCTTT. The full variable domain, in which reference TRBV15 and TRBJ1-1 provide the parts outside the CDR3, is DAMVIQNPRYQVTQFGKPVTLSCSQTLNHNVMYWYQQKSSQAPKLLFHYYDKDFNNEADTPDNFQSRRPNTSFCFLDIRSPGLGDTAMYLCATSRDPVENTEAFFGQGTRLTVV.

This sequence joins TRBV7-8 and TRBJ2-7; 8 positions agree with TRBD1. Germline CDR1 SGHVS, CDR2 FQNEAQ. There are 13 residues in the CDR3. Unmatched junction bases numbered 4, after V lost 4 bases and J lost 5 bases. The CDR3 loop is CASSWTGKDEQYF. The CDR3 DNA sequence: TGTGCCAGCAGCTGGACAGGGAAGGACGAGCAGTACTTC.

V usage is TRBV7-9 and J usage is TRBJ2-3; D unresolved. The germline V gene encodes CDR1 SEHNR and CDR2 FQNEAQ (reference sequence). The CDR3 is 11 residues long. V dropped 7 bases and J dropped 6 bases, with 8 bases sitting between them. The CDR3 nucleotides are TGTGCCAGCACCAAGACCGATACGCAGTATTTT. Translating it yields CASTKTDTQYF.

Turning to this clone: The same CDR3 also results from other DNA sequences found in this sample. This sequence joins TRBV12-3 or TRBV12-4 and TRBJ1-1; D gene unclear. V was pared by 6 bases and J by 1 base, with 3 bases between. This CDR3 contains 11 residues. The CDR3 loop reads CASSQNTEAFF. The CDR3 DNA reads as TGTGCCAGCAGCCAGAACACTGAAGCTTTCTTT.

The J gene is TRBJ2-2, the V gene TRBV7-3; D gene uncertain. V lost 7 bases and J lost 1, with 10 bases in between. The CDR3 has 14 residues. The germline V gene has CDR1 SGHTA and CDR2 FQGTGA. DNA of the CDR3: TGTGCCAGCACCCGTGGGGTGAACACCGGGGAGCTGTTTTTT. It specifies CASTRGVNTGELFF.

This clone is a singleton in its sample. The V gene is TRBV3-1 (or the pseudogene TRBV3-2), the J gene TRBJ1-1, with TRBD1 matching 8 bases. Germline CDR1 is LGHDT and CDR2 is YNNKEL (reference sequence). With 4 bases clipped from V and 4 bases from J, the junction kept 8 bases outside the gene matches. The CDR3 has 15 residues. The CDR3 protein is CASSPGQGGVTEAFF. The DNA of the CDR3 is TGTGCCAGCAGCCCTGGACAGGGCGGGGTCACTGAAGCTTTCTTT.

This clone appeared a single time. V is TRBV27 and J is TRBJ1-4; D is unresolved. The germline gives CDR1 MNHEY, CDR2 SMNVEV (reference sequence). Trimming removed 5 bases from V and 2 bases from J, with 15 bases in between. This CDR3 is 16 amino acids long. The CDR3 loop reads CASSPGLKGTNEKLFF. CDR3 bases: TGTGCCAGCAGTCCAGGACTGAAAGGGACTAATGAAAAACTGTTTTTT. Filled out from reference TRBV27 and TRBJ1-4, the complete variable domain reads EAQVTQNPRYLITVTGKKLTVTCSQNMNHEYMSWYRQDPGLGLRQIYYSMNVEVTDKGDVPEGYKVSRKEKRNFPLILESPSPNQTSLYFCASSPGLKGTNEKLFFGSGTQLSVL.

The chain uses TRBV19 and TRBJ2-1; 7 bases align to TRBD2. Trimming took 2 bases from V and 0 from J; bases not matched to a gene: 1. This CDR3 has 15 amino acids. Germline V gene lookup returns CDR1 LNHDA and CDR2 SQIVND (reference sequence). CDR3 sequence: CASSIRGDSYNEQFF. DNA for the CDR3: TGTGCCAGTAGTATACGGGGGGACTCCTACAATGAGCAGTTCTTC. The variable domain in full, with the rest retrieved from reference TRBV19 and TRBJ2-1, is DGGITQSPKYLFRKEGQNVTLSCEQNLNHDAMYWYRQDPGQGLRLIYYSQIVNDFQKGDIAEGYSVSREKKESFPLTVTSAQKNPTAFYLCASSIRGDSYNEQFFGPGTRLTVL.

V and J are TRBV28 and TRBJ2-1; D uncertain. This CDR3 has 14 residues. CDR1 and CDR2 from the germline V gene are MDHEN and SYDVKM. V was clipped by 5 bases and J by 0 bases, with 8 bases between them. DNA for the CDR3: TGTGCCAGCAGTCGAGTTGGCTCCTACAATGAGCAGTTCTTC. It is translated as CASSRVGSYNEQFF.

As for this clone: The identical CDR3 is also encoded by other nucleotide sequences in the sample. V is TRBV5-1 and J is TRBJ1-5; D gene ambiguous. This CDR3 is 13 amino acids long. CDR1 is SGHRS and CDR2 is YFSETQ in the germline V gene. V was shortened by 0 bases and J by 3 bases, with 4 bases between the two germline ends. CDR3 bases: TGCGCCAGCAGCTTGGGGGCCAATCAGCCCCAGCATTTT. As protein: CASSLGANQPQHF. The full variable domain, completed using reference TRBV5-1 and TRBJ1-5, is KAGVTQTPRYLIKTRGQQVTLSCSPISGHRSVSWYQQTPGQGLQFLFEYFSETQRNKGNFPGRFSGRQFSNSRSEMNVSTLELGDSALYLCASSLGANQPQHFGDGTRLSIL.